The 21 T cell receptor beta chains in this list originate from one sample, sequenced in a study of blood T cells in healthy people across ages. The second PCR ran about 6 to 11 cycles with a sample-barcoded 5' primer and J-beta primers. Each CDR3 protein gets one entry after TCRdb re-called the 5' RACE reads with MiXCR. The top ten clones hold approximately 20% of a sample with about 1,000,000 distinct CDR3 sequences, more than 40% of them seen once. The sample comprised blood. The receptors come from a woman in her fifties or sixties in good health.

The chain recombines TRBV7-3 with TRBJ1-2, with D tentatively TRBD1 (5 bases). CDR1 and CDR2 (germline): SGHTA, FQGTGA. The ends were cut back, 1 base at V and 7 bases at J, with 13 bases in the middle. The CDR3 loop spans 14 amino acids. The CDR3 loop is CASSLKGGASGYTF. The CDR3 coding sequence is TGTGCCAGCAGCTTAAAGGGCGGGGCGAGTGGCTACACCTTC.

J is TRBJ1-2 and V is TRBV27; D is perhaps TRBD1 (6 bases). The CDR3 covers 15 residues. Germline V gene data show CDR1 as MNHEY and CDR2 as SMNVEV (reference sequence). Trimming shortened V by 5 bases and J by 8 bases, and 21 bases separated the two germline ends. DNA of the CDR3: TGTGCCAGCAGTACACGGGGGGGCCTCGGGGAGGGCTACACCTTC. This sequence encodes CASSTRGGLGEGYTF.

The chain has TRBV28 and TRBJ1-6; D not certain. This CDR3 contains 15 residues. V was clipped by 3 bases and J by 5 bases, with 11 bases between them. Germline values: CDR1 MDHEN, CDR2 SYDVKM. This chain's CDR3 is CASSFLQRDNSPLHF. The CDR3 region has the DNA TGTGCCAGCAGTTTTTTACAGAGAGATAATTCACCCCTCCACTTT.

The sample holds a few counts of this clonotype. For the CDR3, the DNA is TGTGCCAGCAGCCGGTCCCCGAGGGGGTGGGAGCAGTACTTC. Protein: CASSRSPRGWEQYF. The gene calls are TRBV14 and TRBJ2-4; a possible D gene is TRBD1 (6 bases). Germline loops: CDR1 SGHDN, CDR2 FVKESK. Deletions cut 4 bases from V and 13 bases from J, with 20 bases between. The CDR3 runs 14 residues.

The chain links TRBV25-1 to TRBJ2-5, with D possibly TRBD2 on 6 matching bases. The CDR3 consists of 15 residues. Germline-derived CDR1 and CDR2 are MGHDK and SYGVNS. V was trimmed by 1 base and J by 11 bases, leaving 20 bases between them. The CDR3 DNA follows: TGTGCCAGCAGTGAATTCAGGGAGTATCCGGGGGAGCAGTACTTC. Protein sequence: CASSEFREYPGEQYF.

This clonotype occurred a few times. The chain employs TRBV3-1 and TRBJ2-5; D perhaps matches TRBD2 (5 bases). CDR3 length: 15 amino acids. Between the trimmed V and J ends, which lost 2 bases and 3 bases, there was a span of 13 bases. CDR1 is LGHDT, CDR2 YNNKEL, per germline (reference sequence). The CDR3 here is CASSQSGSGKETQYF. The CDR3 coding sequence is TGTGCCAGCAGCCAATCGGGAAGCGGAAAAGAGACCCAGTACTTC.

This clonotype has only a few counts. The chain combines TRBV25-1 with TRBJ2-3; D not certain. The germline V and J ends were trimmed by 6 bases and 4 bases, with 20 bases remaining between them. Germline-derived CDR1 and CDR2 are MGHDK and SYGVNS. The CDR3 has 16 amino acids. DNA of the CDR3: TGTGCCAGCAGCCCGCACGATTCTCTAGGAGCAGATACGCAGTATTTT. This encodes CASSPHDSLGADTQYF.

The V call is TRBV9, the J call TRBJ2-2, with 11 bases that match TRBD1. Germline lookup yields CDR1 SGDLS and CDR2 YYNGEE. The J segment lost 6 bases and the V segment lost 0 bases, leaving 7 bases of the junction unmatched. There are 17 residues in the CDR3. The CDR3 region is CASSVVPGQGAPGELFF. The CDR3 nucleotides read TGTGCCAGCAGCGTAGTGCCCGGACAGGGGGCCCCCGGGGAGCTGTTTTTT.

The gene calls are TRBV9 and TRBJ2-7; possibly TRBD2 for D (6 bases). The CDR3 contains 15 residues. In germline, CDR1 is SGDLS, CDR2 YYNGEE. V dropped 0 bases and J dropped 5 bases, with 15 bases sitting between them. This CDR3 is CASSVDAGILDEQYF. As DNA, the CDR3 is TGTGCCAGCAGCGTAGATGCGGGAATACTAGACGAGCAGTACTTC.

This chain uses TRBV29-1 with TRBJ1-2; D gene ambiguous. V gave up 4 bases and J gave up 0 bases, with 15 bases separating them. This CDR3 comprises 15 residues. Germline V gives CDR1 SQVTM, CDR2 ANQGSEA. The CDR3 protein is CSVADRVGANYGYTF. The CDR3 nucleotides are TGCAGCGTTGCGGATAGGGTAGGAGCTAACTATGGCTACACCTTC.

This clonotype has a handful of counts. The chain recombines TRBV27 with TRBJ1-1; no firm D call. The germline gives CDR1 MNHEY, CDR2 SMNVEV (reference sequence). CDR3 size: 15 residues. V was pared by 1 base and J by 0 bases, with 9 bases between. DNA of the CDR3: TGTGCCAGCAGTTTATTCGGACTGTTGAACACTGAAGCTTTCTTT. This sequence encodes CASSLFGLLNTEAFF.

The genes are TRBV7-2 and TRBJ2-1; 9 nucleotides line up with TRBD2. Germline V CDR1 and CDR2: SGHTA, FQGNSA. The CDR3 length is 18 residues. V was clipped by 1 base and J by 0 bases; unmatched bases: 7. CDR3 sequence (DNA): TGTGCCAGCAGCTTAGTTGCGGGAGGGCCGGGCTCCTACAATGAGCAGTTCTTC. It specifies CASSLVAGGPGSYNEQFF.

The CDR3 DNA sequence: TGCGCGACCACAGGGTCTTTGGGTTCACCCCTCCACTTT. Residues: CATTGSLGSPLHF. This rearrangement joins TRBV29-1 to TRBJ1-6; D may be TRBD1 (6 bases). The germline gives CDR1 SQVTM, CDR2 ANQGSEA. The CDR3 is 13 residues long.

This clonotype showed up just a few times. V gene TRBV2 combines with J gene TRBJ2-7; D possibly corresponds to TRBD2 (5 bases). The V gene lost 4 bases and the J gene lost 7 bases, with 11 bases spanning the gap. In germline, CDR1 is SNHLY, CDR2 FYNNEI. This CDR3 is 12 amino acids long. Written as DNA, the CDR3 is TGTGCCAGCAGTGTGGGCAGGAGGGAGCAGTACTTC. It codes for CASSVGRREQYF.

In regard to this clonotype: A much larger clone sits a single nucleotide away, making a read error possible. The rearrangement links TRBV9 to TRBJ2-1; D might be TRBD1 (5 bases). Germline-derived CDR1 and CDR2 are SGDLS and YYNGEE. V lost 2 bases, J lost 7 bases, and 13 bases lay in between. The CDR3 is made up of 14 amino acids. The CDR3 coding sequence is TGTGCCAGCAGCGTGGGGCCCAGTGGGAATGAGCAGTTCTTC. Its protein product is CASSVGPSGNEQFF.

The chain carries TRBV5-1 and TRBJ2-5, with D maybe TRBD1 (6 bases). Matching the DNA end better, TRBJ2-7 makes the J call doubtful. The germline CDR1 and CDR2 sequences are SGHRS and YFSETQ. CDR3 length: 17 residues. The CDR3 reads CASSSTPSGTTDYEQYF. The CDR3 region has the DNA TGCGCCAGCAGCTCGACGCCCTCCGGGACAACTGACTACGAGCAGTACTTC.

The chain combines TRBV2 with TRBJ2-6; D not resolved. Germline values: CDR1 SNHLY, CDR2 FYNNEI. V was clipped by 3 bases and J by 14 bases, with 8 bases between them. The length of the CDR3 is 11 residues. CDR3 nucleotide sequence: TGTGCCAGCAGTGAGGGTTCGCTCCTGACTTTC. This sequence encodes CASSEGSLLTF.

The genes are TRBV27 and TRBJ2-5; the match to TRBD1 covers 9 bases. The CDR3 length is 15 residues. V was clipped by 9 bases and J by 5 bases; unmatched bases: 13. Germline V gene sequence: CDR1 MNHEY, CDR2 SMNVEV (reference sequence). CDR3 region: CASTNGQGRYETQYF. Here the CDR3 DNA reads TGTGCCAGTACGAATGGACAGGGGCGGTACGAGACCCAGTACTTC.

The J gene is TRBJ2-5, the V gene TRBV28; 11 nucleotides match TRBD2. The CDR3 contains 14 residues. With 6 bases clipped from V and 3 bases from J, the junction kept 3 bases outside the gene matches. Germline values: CDR1 MDHEN, CDR2 SYDVKM. The CDR3 nucleotides are TGTGCCAGCAGCATAGCGGGAGGGAAAGAGACCCAGTACTTC. Translation gives CASSIAGGKETQYF.

The chain carries TRBV20-1 and TRBJ2-1, with unresolved D. With 1 base removed from V and 10 bases from J, the gap between germline ends came to 11 bases. Germline V gene data show CDR1 as DFQATT and CDR2 as SNEGSKA (reference sequence). The CDR3 contains 12 residues. The CDR3 nucleotides read TGCAGTGCTAGAGTAGTTGGTCCCGAGCAGTTCTTC. It codes for CSARVVGPEQFF.

The rearrangement links TRBV11-2 to TRBJ2-7, with D tentatively TRBD2 (7 bases). V lost 3 bases to trimming and J lost 3 bases, with 12 bases between them. The CDR3 sequence is 14 residues long. Looked up from germline, CDR1 is SGHAT and CDR2 is FQNNGV. CDR3 amino acids: CASSFGGPGYEQYF. The CDR3 DNA sequence: TGTGCCAGCAGCTTCGGGGGGCCGGGCTACGAGCAGTACTTC.